Listed here are 26 T cell receptor beta chains from one sample, sequenced in a study of blood T cells in healthy people across ages. Combining a sample-barcoded 5' primer with a J-beta primer mix, a second PCR ran for roughly 7 to 11 cycles. TCRdb re-analysed the 5' RACE reads in MiXCR, keeping a single row per CDR3 protein. Of about 1.1 million distinct CDR3 sequences listed, around two fifths are singletons. Sequences were obtained from blood. These receptor sequences come from a man between 18 and 35 years old in good health.

This clonotype was seen more than once but under ten times. V usage is TRBV4-3 and J usage is TRBJ2-2, with D hard to call. Germline CDR1 LGHNA, CDR2 YSLEER. This CDR3 spans 18 amino acids. The V and J ends lost 0 bases and 0 bases respectively, with 14 bases between them. CDR3 sequence reads: CASSQDRGLYANTGELFF. In DNA form, the CDR3 reads TGCGCCAGCAGCCAAGATCGAGGTCTATACGCGAACACCGGGGAGCTGTTTTTT.

This clonotype has just a few counts. The chain carries TRBV7-9 and TRBJ2-5; the match to TRBD2 covers 10 bases. The V and J ends lost 7 bases and 1 base, in that order; junction bases with no gene match: 3. This CDR3 contains 14 residues. In germline, CDR1 is SEHNR, CDR2 FQNEAQ (reference sequence). The CDR3 bases are TGTGCCAGCAATGAGCGGGGGGGCCAAGAGACCCAGTACTTC. Residues: CASNERGGQETQYF.

This clonotype was seen a handful of times. This chain joins TRBV2 and TRBJ2-5; 7 positions agree with TRBD1. This CDR3 has 12 amino acids. In germline, CDR1 is SNHLY, CDR2 FYNNEI. J was trimmed by 5 bases and V by 5 bases; bases with no gene match: 2. CDR3 region: CASSTGAETQYF. The DNA of the CDR3 is TGTGCCAGCAGTACAGGGGCGGAGACCCAGTACTTC.

The chain has TRBV7-3 and TRBJ2-1; D is perhaps TRBD2 (6 bases). Trimming took 5 bases from V and 6 from J, leaving 20 bases between them. Germline CDR1 and CDR2: SGHTA and FQGTGA. This CDR3 is built from 16 residues. The CDR3 protein is CASSPNPWREVNEQFF. CDR3 sequence (DNA): TGTGCCAGCAGCCCGAATCCTTGGAGGGAAGTCAATGAGCAGTTCTTC.

This sequence joins TRBV4-2 and TRBJ2-7, with D tentatively TRBD1 or TRBD2 (5 bases each). Germline CDR1 reads LGHNA; CDR2 reads YNFKEQ. CDR3 length: 18 residues. V shed 4 bases and J shed 2 bases, with 24 bases lying between them. CDR3 protein: CASSPELNRGTRAYEQYF. DNA for the CDR3: TGTGCCAGCAGCCCTGAACTAAATCGAGGGACCCGAGCCTACGAGCAGTACTTC.

This clonotype was seen only a few times. The chain recombines TRBV5-5 with TRBJ2-3, with 7 bases that match TRBD2. CDR3 length: 15 amino acids. Germline CDR1 and CDR2: SGHKS and YYEKEE (reference sequence). Trimming took 3 bases from V and 2 from J; bases not matched to a gene: 6. The CDR3 bases are TGTGCCAGCAGCTGGACTAGACAAATCACAGATACGCAGTATTTT. Its translation is CASSWTRQITDTQYF.

This clonotype was detected only a few times. This chain joins TRBV27 and TRBJ1-2, with D perhaps TRBD1 (5 bases). CDR3 length: 15 amino acids. V lost 6 bases and J 0 bases, leaving 14 bases between the germline ends. The germline V gene has CDR1 MNHEY and CDR2 SMNVEV (reference sequence). The CDR3 region is CASRANGGANYGYTF. In DNA form, the CDR3 reads TGTGCCAGCAGGGCCAATGGGGGAGCTAACTATGGCTACACCTTC.

A remark on this clonotype: A clone one base away is much larger, so this may be a read error. The chain combines TRBV4-3 with TRBJ2-4; the D gene is possibly TRBD1 (6 bases). V lost 5 bases and J lost 13, with 21 bases in between. Germline V gene sequence: CDR1 LGHNA, CDR2 YSLEER. The CDR3 covers 14 residues. CDR3 protein: CASSGERGLHEQYF. The CDR3 DNA is TGCGCCAGCAGCGGCGAGAGGGGGTTGCATGAGCAGTACTTC.

This clonotype showed up just a few times. The chain is built from TRBV13 and TRBJ2-7; D not resolved. V was cut by 5 bases and J by 2 bases, with 16 bases left in between. Germline V gives CDR1 PRHDT, CDR2 FYEKMQ (reference sequence). The CDR3 sequence is 15 residues long. The chain's CDR3 is CASSPPLLAAYEQYF. The DNA for the CDR3 is TGTGCCAGCAGCCCCCCTCTTTTGGCAGCCTACGAGCAGTACTTC.

The chain links TRBV5-1 to TRBJ2-3, with 12 positions matching TRBD2. With 10 bases clipped from V and 4 bases from J, the junction kept 7 bases outside the gene matches. This CDR3 has 14 amino acids. The germline CDR1 and CDR2 sequences are SGHRS and YFSETQ. The CDR3 sequence is CAGALAGGSDTQYF. The CDR3 region has the DNA TGCGCCGGAGCACTAGCGGGGGGATCAGATACGCAGTATTTT.

This clonotype was seen a handful of times. V usage is TRBV4-1 and J usage is TRBJ2-7; no clear D gene. V was pared by 0 bases and J by 3 bases, with 6 bases between. Germline V gene sequence: CDR1 MGHRA, CDR2 YSYEKL. The CDR3 consists of 13 residues. The CDR3 DNA reads as TGCGCCAGCAGCCAAGATGAAGACTACGAGCAGTACTTC. Amino acids: CASSQDEDYEQYF.

This clonotype has a handful of counts. This chain connects TRBV5-1 to TRBJ1-3; D unresolved. The CDR3 consists of 16 residues. Trimming took 1 base from V and 2 from J, leaving 13 bases between them. CDR1 is SGHRS, CDR2 YFSETQ, per germline. CDR3 region: CASSLSSGATGNTIYF. The CDR3 DNA reads as TGCGCCAGCAGCTTGTCGTCGGGAGCCACTGGAAACACCATATATTTT. The full variable domain, in which reference TRBV5-1 and TRBJ1-3 provide the parts outside the CDR3, is KAGVTQTPRYLIKTRGQQVTLSCSPISGHRSVSWYQQTPGQGLQFLFEYFSETQRNKGNFPGRFSGRQFSNSRSEMNVSTLELGDSALYLCASSLSSGATGNTIYFGEGSWLTVV.

This chain links TRBV18 with TRBJ2-7; 7 bases fit TRBD1. With 3 bases clipped from V and 0 bases from J, the junction kept 5 bases outside the gene matches. This CDR3 region has 15 residues. The germline V gene encodes CDR1 KGHSH and CDR2 LQKENI. The CDR3 spells CASSPGTASSYEQYF. The CDR3 bases are TGTGCCAGCTCACCTGGGACAGCGAGCTCCTACGAGCAGTACTTC. The entire variable domain, with the rest obtained from reference TRBV18 and TRBJ2-7, is as follows: NAGVMQNPRHLVRRRGQEARLRCSPMKGHSHVYWYRQLPEEGLKFMVYLQKENIIDESGMPKERFSAEFPKEGPSILRIQQVVRGDSAAYFCASSPGTASSYEQYFGPGTRLTVT.

This clonotype was counted a single time. V usage is TRBV20-1 and J usage is TRBJ1-5; possible D gene TRBD1, 6 bases. Germline lookup yields CDR1 DFQATT and CDR2 SNEGSKA (reference sequence). The ends were cut back, 0 bases at V and 4 bases at J, with 16 bases in the middle. This CDR3 has 16 residues. The CDR3, as DNA: TGCAGTGCTAGAGATCCAGCGGGGGGGCTAAATCAGCCCCAGCATTTT. Residues: CSARDPAGGLNQPQHF.

V and J are TRBV20-1 and TRBJ2-7; 11 positions match TRBD1. CDR3 length: 15 residues. The junction had 5 bases not matched to a gene; V was cut back by 1 base and J by 3 bases. Germline assignment: CDR1 DFQATT and CDR2 SNEGSKA (reference sequence). CDR3 residues: CSARALDRGHYEQYF. In DNA, the CDR3 is TGCAGTGCTAGAGCTTTGGACAGGGGGCACTACGAGCAGTACTTC.

The genes are TRBV28 and TRBJ2-3; maybe TRBD1 (5 bases). The ends were cut back, 7 bases at V and 3 bases at J, with 17 bases in the middle. CDR1 is MDHEN, CDR2 SYDVKM, per germline. This CDR3 is 15 amino acids long. The CDR3 is CASIRLGATTDTQYF. CDR3 nucleotide sequence: TGTGCCAGCATACGACTTGGGGCTACTACAGATACGCAGTATTTT.

In this sample, this clonotype turned up a few times. The chain joins TRBV6-1 to TRBJ2-7, with 11 bases identical to TRBD2. There are 16 residues in the CDR3. V trimming: 4 bases; J trimming: 2 bases; junction bases outside the gene matches: 7. Germline V gene lookup returns CDR1 MNHNS and CDR2 SASEGT. CDR3 protein: CASSVGLAEKAYEQYF. The CDR3 DNA follows: TGTGCCAGCAGTGTGGGACTAGCGGAGAAGGCCTACGAGCAGTACTTC.

This clonotype was observed a few times. The chain uses TRBV5-1 and TRBJ1-1; D gene ambiguous. Germline V lookup: CDR1 SGHRS, CDR2 YFSETQ. The CDR3 runs 12 residues. V lost 0 bases and J 8 bases, leaving 8 bases between the germline ends. DNA of the CDR3: TGCGCCAGCAGCTTGGCAGGAATGGAAGCTTTCTTT. Amino acids: CASSLAGMEAFF.

A remark on this clonotype: The junction differs from germline at one of its ends, possibly a read error. J is TRBJ1-4 and V is TRBV20-1; a weak D match, TRBD1 (6 bases). CDR3 size: 14 residues. CDR1 DFQATT and CDR2 SNEGSKA come from the germline V gene (reference sequence). CDR3 residues: CSARRQGTTEKLFF. DNA for the CDR3: TGCAGTGCTAGACGGCAGGGGACTACTGAAAAACTGTTTTTT.

This clonotype was detected only a few times. The rearrangement links TRBV29-1 to TRBJ1-2; the D gene is possibly TRBD1 (5 bases). Germline assignment: CDR1 SQVTM and CDR2 ANQGSEA. This CDR3 spans 17 amino acids. Trimming stripped 3 bases from V and 1 base from J, with 21 bases between. CDR3 protein: CSVEPYTTELINYGYTF. The CDR3, as DNA: TGCAGCGTTGAGCCCTATACGACAGAACTGATTAACTATGGCTACACCTTC.

The table lists this clonotype with many counts. This sequence joins TRBV4-2 and TRBJ2-7, with D perhaps TRBD1 or TRBD2 (6 bases each). Germline loops: CDR1 LGHNA, CDR2 YNFKEQ. Between the trimmed V and J ends, which lost 0 bases and 0 bases, there was a span of 12 bases. This CDR3 contains 16 residues. The CDR3 reads CASSQDLGGNSYEQYF. CDR3 bases: TGTGCCAGCAGCCAAGATTTGGGGGGCAACTCCTACGAGCAGTACTTC.

This clonotype has just a few counts. The chain employs TRBV4-3 and TRBJ2-7; the D gene is possibly TRBD1 (7 bases). This CDR3 has 15 residues. CDR1 is LGHNA and CDR2 is YSLEER in the germline V gene. Trimming shortened V by 2 bases and J by 1 base, and 12 bases separated the two germline ends. The CDR3 region has the DNA TGCGCCAGCAGCCAACGACAGGGAGGTTCCTACGAGCAGTACTTC. Its translation: CASSQRQGGSYEQYF.

The rearrangement links TRBV5-5 to TRBJ2-3; 9 nucleotides agree with TRBD1. CDR1 SGHKS and CDR2 YYEKEE come from the germline V gene (reference sequence). CDR3 length: 16 residues. The junction had 6 bases not matched to a gene; V was cut back by 4 bases and J by 0 bases. The CDR3 DNA sequence: TGTGCCAGCAGCAAGACAGGGGGTACTAGCACAGATACGCAGTATTTT. Translated, it gives CASSKTGGTSTDTQYF.

This clonotype showed up just a few times. The genes are TRBV29-1 and TRBJ1-2; no definite D call. The CDR3 totals 14 residues. V shed 5 bases and J shed 0 bases, with 13 bases lying between them. From germline, CDR1 is SQVTM and CDR2 ANQGSEA. CDR3 coding DNA: TGCAGCGTTTCCGAAAGAAGAACTAACTATGGCTACACCTTC. Its protein product is CSVSERRTNYGYTF.

The chain employs TRBV6-5 and TRBJ1-2; TRBD1 aligns across 12 bases. Germline-derived CDR1 and CDR2 are MNHEY and SVGAGI. Trimming removed 5 bases from V and 8 bases from J; junction bases left unmatched: 6. CDR3 length equals 14 residues. CDR3 sequence reads: CASSPPGTGGGYTF. In DNA form, the CDR3 reads TGTGCCAGCAGTCCCCCCGGGACAGGGGGCGGCTACACCTTC.

This clonotype was recorded only once. CDR3 sequence reads: CASSDGRTNTEAFF. DNA of the CDR3: TGTGCCAGCAGTGACGGACGGACGAACACTGAAGCTTTCTTT. The chain recombines TRBV25-1 with TRBJ1-1; D gene uncertain. In germline, CDR1 is MGHDK, CDR2 SYGVNS. The V gene lost 3 bases and the J gene lost 1 base, with 9 bases spanning the gap. This CDR3 is 14 amino acids long.